Below, 7 T cell receptor beta chains from the same sample are listed, as sequenced in a study of shared T cell receptors in the human thymus. TCRdb's table, derived via immunoSEQ multiplex PCR, lists solely in-frame clones and lacks some. The sample has about 380,000 clones, 95% seen once; the top ten hold approximately 0.02%. Material: thymocytes. These receptors came from a human donor.

The J gene is TRBJ1-3, the V gene TRBV7-2; 7 bases are shared with TRBD1. The CDR3 is 18 residues long. Per the germline V gene, CDR1 is SGHTA and CDR2 is FQGNSA. V trimming: 2 bases; J trimming: 0 bases; junction bases outside the gene matches: 10. The CDR3 coding sequence is TGTGCCAGCAGCTTACAGCCGGTTGGGACAGACTCTGGAAACACCATATATTTT. Translated, it gives CASSLQPVGTDSGNTIYF.

The chain employs TRBV30 and TRBJ2-6; no firm D call. The CDR3 length is 12 residues. Trimming cost V 2 bases and J 1 base, with 0 bases left between them. Per the germline V gene, CDR1 is GTSNPN and CDR2 is SVGIG (reference sequence). As DNA, the CDR3 is TGTGCCTGGAGTTCTGGGGCCAACGTCCTGACTTTC. This gives the protein CAWSSGANVLTF.

The gene calls are TRBV4-2 and TRBJ2-7, with D uncertain. V lost 2 bases and J lost 5, with 19 bases in between. The CDR3 has 16 amino acids. Germline V gene sequence: CDR1 LGHNA, CDR2 YNFKEQ. The CDR3 region is CASSQKAYEGEDEQYF. In DNA form, the CDR3 reads TGTGCCAGCAGCCAAAAGGCATACGAAGGAGAGGACGAGCAGTACTTC.

In DNA form, the CDR3 reads TGTGCCAGCAGTTCCGACGGGAACTATGGCTACACCTTC. Amino acids: CASSSDGNYGYTF. The chain is built from TRBV6-5 and TRBJ1-2; D not resolved. Germline-derived CDR1 and CDR2 are MNHEY and SVGAGI. This CDR3 has 13 residues. V lost 4 bases and J lost 2, with 8 bases in between.

The count of this clone is one. This rearrangement joins TRBV10-1 to TRBJ1-5, with a tentative D call TRBD1 (5 bases). Trimming pared 0 bases from V and 1 base from J, leaving 7 bases between. The CDR3 runs 15 residues. Germline V CDR1 and CDR2: WNHNN, SYGVQD (reference sequence). The DNA for the CDR3 is TGCGCCAGCAGTGAGTCCGACAGAAGCAATCAGCCCCAGCATTTT. Protein product: CASSESDRSNQPQHF.

This clone appeared once. The chain carries TRBV30 and TRBJ1-3; possible D gene TRBD1, 5 bases. CDR1 and CDR2 (germline): GTSNPN, SVGIG (reference sequence). The CDR3 has 15 amino acids. Trimming cost V 2 bases and J 0 bases, with 11 bases left between them. The CDR3 coding sequence is TGTGCCTGGAGTCCCGGAGGGGCCTCTGGAAACACCATATATTTT. Translated, it gives CAWSPGGASGNTIYF.

The count of this clone is one. V is TRBV9 and J is TRBJ2-1; no firm D call. V shed 3 bases and J shed 5 bases, with 18 bases lying between them. Per germline, CDR1 SGDLS and CDR2 YYNGEE. CDR3 length equals 16 residues. DNA of the CDR3: TGTGCCAGCAGCGAGACGGTGTGTGGGGTGCACAATGAGCAGTTCTTC. Translated: CASSETVCGVHNEQFF. The whole variable domain, filled in from reference TRBV9 and TRBJ2-1, reads DSGVTQTPKHLITATGQRVTLRCSPRSGDLSVYWYQQSLDQGLQFLIQYYNGEERAKGNILERFSAQQFPDLHSELNLSSLELGDSALYFCASSETVCGVHNEQFFGPGTRLTVL.